The 2 T cell receptor beta chains below all came from one sample that was sequenced in a study of blood T cell repertoires in COVID-19. The table came from immunoSEQ multiplex PCR; TCRdb's copy has only in-frame clones and leaves some out. Of 89,000 or so clones in the sample, about 82% were seen once. The sample taken for sequencing was peripheral blood. Receptor source: a man aged 45-65 years with active COVID-19.

J is TRBJ2-1 and V is TRBV5-1, with D possibly matching TRBD2 (5 bases). Trimming removed 4 bases at V and 2 bases at J, with 10 bases between. The CDR3 contains 14 residues. The germline gives CDR1 SGHRS, CDR2 YFSETQ. The CDR3 spells CASSGLAAYNEQFF. The CDR3 DNA reads as TGCGCCAGCAGCGGTCTAGCTGCCTACAATGAGCAGTTCTTC.

The rearrangement joins TRBV12-3 or TRBV12-4 to TRBJ2-7; D perhaps matches TRBD1 (5 bases). With 3 bases removed from V and 3 bases from J, the gap between germline ends came to 9 bases. This CDR3 has 13 residues. CDR3 protein: CASSFGRVYEQYF. The CDR3 DNA reads TGTGCCAGCAGTTTCGGCAGGGTCTACGAGCAGTACTTC.